These 8 T cell receptor beta chains originate from one sample sequenced in a study of blood T cell repertoires in COVID-19. Libraries were prepared by immunoSEQ multiplex PCR; TCRdb keeps only in-frame clonotypes and omits some of them. The table shows some 500,000 clones, with around nine tenths occurring only once. Sequencing used peripheral blood. These receptors all stem from a woman aged 50 to 60 with COVID-19, enrolled during active disease.

The V call is TRBV5-6, the J call TRBJ2-5; D is unresolved. The V and J ends lost 1 base and 3 bases respectively, with 4 bases between them. Germline V gene lookup returns CDR1 SGHDT and CDR2 YYEEEE. This CDR3 has 12 amino acids. In DNA form, the CDR3 reads TGTGCCAGCAGCTTGTCCGAAGAGACCCAGTACTTC. Protein sequence: CASSLSEETQYF.

V usage is TRBV2 and J usage is TRBJ1-6; tentative D call: TRBD1 (5 bases). Germline V gene lookup returns CDR1 SNHLY and CDR2 FYNNEI. This CDR3 spans 14 amino acids. V lost 7 bases, J lost 6 bases, and 13 bases lay in between. The CDR3 DNA follows: TGTGCCAGCAACAGAGCAGGGCGTAATTCACCCCTCCACTTT. Amino acid sequence: CASNRAGRNSPLHF.

This clone has just one count. The rearrangement links TRBV7-8 to TRBJ1-5, with D possibly matching TRBD1 (5 bases). V was trimmed by 1 base and J by 0 bases, leaving 7 bases between them. Germline loops: CDR1 SGHVS, CDR2 FQNEAQ. There are 15 residues in the CDR3. CDR3: CASSLGQPSNQPQHF. CDR3 bases: TGTGCCAGCAGCTTAGGACAGCCTAGCAATCAGCCCCAGCATTTT. The full variable domain, with the rest looked up from reference TRBV7-8 and TRBJ1-5, is GAGVSQSPRYKVAKRGQDVALRCDPISGHVSLFWYQQALGQGPEFLTYFQNEAQLDKSGLPSDRFFAERPEGSVSTLKIQRTQQEDSAVYLCASSLGQPSNQPQHFGDGTRLSIL.

Comment on this clone: The same CDR3 arises from other DNA sequences in this sample as well. The rearrangement joins TRBV2 to TRBJ1-2; D not resolved. Per germline, CDR1 SNHLY and CDR2 FYNNEI. The V and J ends lost 1 base and 7 bases respectively, with 10 bases between them. The CDR3 has 13 amino acids. The CDR3 region has the DNA TGTGCCAGCAGTGAAGGCCTACCGGGTGGCTACACCTTC. Protein: CASSEGLPGGYTF. The variable domain in full, completed from reference TRBV2 and TRBJ1-2, reads EPEVTQTPSHQVTQMGQEVILRCVPISNHLYFYWYRQILGQKVEFLVSFYNNEISEKSEIFDDQFSVERPDGSNFTLKIRSTKLEDSAMYFCASSEGLPGGYTFGSGTRLTVV.

The chain employs TRBV9 and TRBJ1-2; no clear D. Looked up from germline, CDR1 is SGDLS and CDR2 is YYNGEE. This CDR3 comprises 14 residues. Between the trimmed V and J ends, which lost 0 bases and 11 bases, there was a span of 17 bases. CDR3 in amino acids: CASSVEERVGSYTF. The CDR3 DNA sequence: TGTGCCAGCAGCGTAGAGGAACGGGTGGGTTCGTACACCTTC. The full variable domain, its missing parts supplied by reference TRBV9 and TRBJ1-2, is DSGVTQTPKHLITATGQRVTLRCSPRSGDLSVYWYQQSLDQGLQFLIQYYNGEERAKGNILERFSAQQFPDLHSELNLSSLELGDSALYFCASSVEERVGSYTFGSGTRLTVV.

CDR3 in amino acids: CASSGQGATGELFF. The DNA for the CDR3 is TGTGCCAGTAGCGGACAGGGGGCTACCGGGGAGCTGTTTTTT. The chain joins TRBV19 to TRBJ2-2; 11 nucleotides agree with TRBD1. Germline CDR1 and CDR2: LNHDA and SQIVND (reference sequence). The V and J ends lost 6 bases and 5 bases, in that order; junction bases with no gene match: 2. CDR3 length: 14 residues.

CDR3 DNA sequence: TGTGCCAGCAGCGACCCCAGAGGTGAAGCTTTCTTT. Translating it yields CASSDPRGEAFF. The rearrangement uses TRBV5-4 and TRBJ1-1, with no clear D. From germline, CDR1 is SGHNT and CDR2 YYREEE (reference sequence). Trimming pared 4 bases from V and 7 bases from J, leaving 11 bases between. This CDR3 region has 12 residues.

This rearrangement joins TRBV10-3 to TRBJ1-5; possibly TRBD1 for D (5 bases). From germline, CDR1 is ENHRY and CDR2 SYGVKD. Trimming cost V 3 bases and J 5 bases, with 8 bases left between them. There are 13 residues in the CDR3. CDR3 amino acids: CAISDGAYQPQHF. CDR3 nucleotide sequence: TGTGCCATCAGTGATGGGGCGTATCAGCCCCAGCATTTT.